A selection of T cell receptor beta chains follows, all from one sample in a study of T cell responses to AZD1222 COVID-19 vaccine. The table came from immunoSEQ multiplex PCR; TCRdb's copy has only in-frame clones and leaves some out. Of fewer than 120,000 clones in the sample, approximately 90% were seen once. Sequenced material: peripheral blood, taken 28 days after the second AZD1222 dose. The receptors here all came from an adult who received the AZD1222 COVID-19 vaccine. CDR3s include the opening cysteine and the closing phenylalanine or tryptophan. The D gene is left open where the match is weak. A row's size may be missing; if present it is once, few, many or a size class.

d_call j_call clone_size v_call cdr3_nt cdr3_aa
TRBD1 TRBJ1-2 NA TRBV19 TGTGCCAGTAGTCCCAACCGGGACAGCTATGGCTACACCTTC CASSPNRDSYGYTF
NA TRBJ1-1 once TRBV3-1/TRBV3-2 TGTGCCAGCAGCCAAGTGGGGCAGAGGCTGGCTTTCTTT CASSQVGQRLAFF
NA TRBJ1-3 once TRBV12-2 TGTGCAAGTCGCCCCCCCAGGAACACCATATATTTT CASRPPRNTIYF
NA TRBJ1-2 NA TRBV9 TGTGCCAGCAGCGTAGTTCCGGGTATCTACGGCTACACCTTC CASSVVPGIYGYTF
NA TRBJ1-1 NA TRBV9 TGTGCCAGCAGCGCCCGACACCTACAGAACACTGAAGCTTTCTTT CASSARHLQNTEAFF
NA TRBJ1-2 NA TRBV20-1 TGCAGTGCTAGTCCCGGACAGCCTAACTATGGCTACACCTTC CSASPGQPNYGYTF
NA TRBJ2-1 NA TRBV3-1/TRBV3-2 TGTGCCAGCAACGATTGGGGCAGGCGGGATGAGCAGTTCTTC CASNDWGRRDEQFF
NA TRBJ1-5 NA TRBV18 TGTGCCAGCTCACAAGGGGAGGATCAGCCCCAGCATTTT CASSQGEDQPQHF
NA TRBJ2-1 NA TRBV6-5 TGTGCCAGCAGTTACTCGATCGTGACAGACTACAATGAGCAGTTCTTC CASSYSIVTDYNEQFF
NA TRBJ1-4 NA TRBV3-1/TRBV3-2 TGTGCCAGCAGCCAAGATCGGGGAAGTTCAACTAATGAAAAACTGTTTTTT CASSQDRGSSTNEKLFF
TRBD1 TRBJ2-6 NA TRBV28 TGTGCCAGCAGTTCCTGGTCCGGGACAGGTCAAACTGGGGCCAACGTCCTGACTTTC CASSSWSGTGQTGANVLTF
TRBD1 TRBJ1-1 NA TRBV5-6 TGTGCCAGCAGACCGGAGGGGGCCTCCGCTGAAGCTTTCTTT CASRPEGASAEAFF
NA TRBJ1-3 NA TRBV25-1 TGTGCCAGCAGTGGGACAGCCGATAGCTCTGGAAACACCATATATTTT CASSGTADSSGNTIYF
TRBD1 TRBJ1-5 NA TRBV30 TGTGCCTGGAGTGTACAGGACAGGGTTGGTCAGCCCCAGCATTTT CAWSVQDRVGQPQHF
TRBD2 TRBJ2-1 NA TRBV6-1 TGTGCCAGCAGTGAACTATTGGCGCTAGCGGGGGGCAATGAGCAGTTCTTC CASSELLALAGGNEQFF
TRBD2 TRBJ2-1 NA TRBV5-1 TGCGCCAGCAGCCTCCGACTAGCATTCCACAATGAGCAGTTCTTC CASSLRLAFHNEQFF
NA TRBJ2-5 once TRBV13 TGTGCCAGCAGCTTATTCGGAGCCGGGGGAGTGGGTCGAGAGACCCAGTACTTC CASSLFGAGGVGRETQYF
TRBD1 TRBJ1-2 NA TRBV6-5 TGTGCCAGCAGTTACTCGGGACAGGGGGTCTATGGCTACACCTTC CASSYSGQGVYGYTF
TRBD2 TRBJ2-7 NA TRBV14 TGTGCCAGCAGTCCAACCGCGGGACTAGCGGGCTTCGAGCAGTACTTC CASSPTAGLAGFEQYF
NA TRBJ2-7 NA TRBV15 TGTGCCACCAGCAGAGATCTAGCTGTAGTATACGAGCAGTACTTC CATSRDLAVVYEQYF
NA TRBJ1-5 NA TRBV27 TGTGCCAGCAGTTTATGGGGGGACTATAGCAATCAGCCCCAGCATTTT CASSLWGDYSNQPQHF
NA TRBJ2-3 NA TRBV12-3/TRBV12-4 TGTGCCAGCAGTCCCAGACTTACAGATACGCAGTATTTT CASSPRLTDTQYF
TRBD1 TRBJ1-4 NA TRBV25-1 TGTGCCAGCGGGACAGGGGATAATGAAAAACTGTTTTTT CASGTGDNEKLFF
NA TRBJ1-3 NA TRBV10-1 TGCGCCAGCAGTGGCTCCCGGCCTGGAAACACCATATATTTT CASSGSRPGNTIYF
NA TRBJ2-5 NA TRBV6-5 TGTGCCAGCAGTTATGACGAAGTAGCCGAGACCCAGTACTTC CASSYDEVAETQYF
TRBD2 TRBJ2-7 once TRBV7-9 TGTGCCAGCAGCTTGCGGGAGGTATGGACTAGCGGGAGTGGCGAGCAGTACTTC CASSLREVWTSGSGEQYF
NA TRBJ2-7 NA TRBV7-9 TGTGCCAGCAGCTTAGGGCAGAACTACGAGCAGTACTTC CASSLGQNYEQYF
NA TRBJ1-5 once TRBV7-9 TGTGCCAGCAGCTTGGTAGCCCAGCATTTT CASSLVAQHF
TRBD1 TRBJ1-2 NA TRBV9 TGTGCCAGCAGCGTAGAACCTGGGACAGGACTGAACTATGGCTACACCTTC CASSVEPGTGLNYGYTF
NA TRBJ1-5 NA TRBV6-2/TRBV6-3 TGTGCCAGCAGTTACGGATCCTCAGATCAGCCCCAGCATTTT CASSYGSSDQPQHF
TRBD1 TRBJ1-2 NA TRBV29-1 TGCAGCGTTGTTACGGCCCAGTTAAAGAAGGGACAGGGGATTATTGGGTATGGCTACACCTTC CSVVTAQLKKGQGIIGYGYTF
NA TRBJ2-7 NA TRBV5-1 TGCGCCAGCAGCTTTTCGTCAGGATCCTACGAGCAGTACTTC CASSFSSGSYEQYF
TRBD2 TRBJ2-7 NA TRBV28 TGTGCCAGCAGTTTTGGCGGGAGGGCGGGCGAGCAGTACTTC CASSFGGRAGEQYF
TRBD1 TRBJ1-2 NA TRBV2 TGTGCCGGAGGGACAGACTATGGCTACACCTTC CAGGTDYGYTF
NA TRBJ1-1 NA TRBV24-1 TGTGCCACCAGTGATAGCAGGTGGACTGAAGCTTTCTTT CATSDSRWTEAFF
TRBD1 TRBJ1-6 NA TRBV7-2 TGTGCCAGCAGCCCCCGGGACAGGGTTGAGTCACCCCTCCACTTT CASSPRDRVESPLHF
NA TRBJ1-1 NA TRBV5-1 TGCGCCAGCAGCTTGGCCGGGGAAAACACTGAAGCTTTCTTT CASSLAGENTEAFF
NA TRBJ1-5 NA TRBV5-1 TGCGCCAGCAGCTTGGAGCCGGATCAGCCCCAGCATTTT CASSLEPDQPQHF
NA TRBJ2-4 NA TRBV6-1 TGTGCCAGCAGTGAATGGGGGCGGCGGACCAAAAACATTCAGTACTTC CASSEWGRRTKNIQYF
NA TRBJ2-7 NA TRBV23-1 TGCGCCAGCAGTCAATTCTCCCGGACACTCTCCTACGAGCAGTACTTC CASSQFSRTLSYEQYF
NA TRBJ1-1 NA TRBV3-1/TRBV3-2 TGTGCCAGCAGCCTCACCGGAGGGGGTGAAGCTTTCTTT CASSLTGGGEAFF